The 31 T cell receptor beta chains presented below share a single source sample, sequenced in a study of cytomegalovirus exposure and HLA in healthy donors (dated by TCRdb to the late 2010s). Receptor libraries were prepared by the immunoSEQ multiplex PCR assay. The multiplex PCR relied on a mix of 60 forward primers for TCR Vbeta segments and 13 reverse primers for TCR Jbeta segments. In TCRdb, the immuneACCESS table is reduced to in-frame sequences with V and J assigned. These tables do not hold every clone; where another copy was compared, an unresolved V gene accounts for under half, and the others remain unexplained. The sample table records about 160,000 clones; approximately 80% of these occur just once. The ten largest clones represent approximately 0.8% of the sample. Input material: PBMCs. These receptors were taken from a woman aged 18-29 years in good health and CMV-seronegative.

The CDR3 nucleotides read TGTGCCAGCAGCCCCCCATCAGGACTAGCGGGAGGGATAAATGAGCAGTTCTTC. This codes for CASSPPSGLAGGINEQFF. The chain joins TRBV7-8 to TRBJ2-1, with 15 bases matching TRBD2. Germline trimming cut 5 bases from V and 7 bases from J; bases unmatched to any gene: 12. Germline CDR1 is SGHVS and CDR2 is FQNEAQ. The CDR3 runs 18 residues.

V usage is TRBV14 and J usage is TRBJ2-5; 10 nucleotides match TRBD1. CDR1 is SGHDN, CDR2 FVKESK, per germline. CDR3 length: 14 residues. The ends lost 4 bases at V and 4 bases at J; junction bases unmatched: 3. CDR3 sequence (DNA): TGTGCCAGCAGCCGACAGGGGGCCGGAGAGACCCAGTACTTC. The encoded protein is CASSRQGAGETQYF.

The rearrangement uses TRBV6-4 and TRBJ2-3; no clear D gene. Trimming left V 3 bases short and J 0 bases short, with 10 bases between. CDR1 and CDR2 from the germline V gene are MRHNA and SNTAGT. The CDR3 runs to 15 residues. The CDR3 bases are TGTGCCAGCAGTGAATCTGTGTTAAGCACAGATACGCAGTATTTT. Its translation: CASSESVLSTDTQYF.

This clone was picked up one time. The rearrangement uses TRBV27 and TRBJ2-6; 10 bases are a match to TRBD1. The CDR3 has 18 amino acids. The V gene's germline CDR1 is MNHEY and CDR2 SMNVEV (reference sequence). Trimming cost V 4 bases and J 2 bases; bases outside gene matches: 8. This CDR3 reads CASSSRQGQGAGANVLTF. The CDR3 DNA follows: TGTGCCAGCAGTTCACGACAAGGACAGGGGGCTGGGGCCAACGTCCTGACTTTC.

The chain employs TRBV11-2 and TRBJ2-7, with 11 positions matching TRBD2. The CDR3 totals 14 residues. V lost 4 bases to trimming and J lost 12 bases; unmatched junction nucleotides: 11. Germline CDR1 SGHAT, CDR2 FQNNGV. The CDR3 here is CASSSGTSGSPGYF. The CDR3 nucleotides read TGTGCCAGCAGCTCCGGGACTAGCGGAAGTCCTGGGTACTTC.

This clone appeared a few times. V and J are TRBV7-3 and TRBJ2-3; D perhaps matches TRBD2 (5 bases). The germline CDR1 and CDR2 sequences are SGHTA and FQGTGA. The CDR3 extends over 20 amino acids. Trimming cost V 3 bases and J 4 bases, with 29 bases left between them. CDR3 DNA: TGTGCCAGCAGCTTTATTGAGTGGACTCCCCCGGGGAGAGGAGCAGATACGCAGTATTTT. This translates into CASSFIEWTPPGRGADTQYF. Complete variable domain (other parts from reference TRBV7-3 and TRBJ2-3): GAGVSQTPSNKVTEKGKYVELRCDPISGHTALYWYRQSLGQGPEFLIYFQGTGAADDSGLPNDRFFAVRPEGSVSTLKIQRTERGDSAVYLCASSFIEWTPPGRGADTQYFGPGTRLTVL.

This chain uses TRBV27 with TRBJ1-5; D remains unclear. Trimming left V 8 bases short and J 5 bases short, with 16 bases between. The CDR3 length is 14 residues. CDR1 and CDR2 (germline): MNHEY, SMNVEV (reference sequence). CDR3 DNA sequence: TGTGCCAGCGGGTTCTGGGAGAGCGATCAGCCCCAGCATTTT. This sequence encodes CASGFWESDQPQHF.

The chain couples TRBV15 to TRBJ1-1; no clear D gene. V was shortened by 1 base and J by 6 bases, with 18 bases between the two germline ends. The CDR3 runs 16 residues. Per the germline V gene, CDR1 is LNHNV and CDR2 is YYDKDF (reference sequence). The CDR3 DNA reads TGTGCCACCAGCAGAGGCGGGAGGATCCCATTCGCTGAAGCTTTCTTT. Translation: CATSRGGRIPFAEAFF.

The chain has TRBV27 and TRBJ2-5; tentative D call: TRBD1 (6 bases). Per germline, CDR1 MNHEY and CDR2 SMNVEV (reference sequence). The length of the CDR3 is 14 residues. The ends were cut back, 3 bases at V and 4 bases at J, with 12 bases in the middle. The CDR3 DNA is TGTGCCAGCAGTTTCAGGGGCGCGGGAGAGACCCAGTACTTC. This codes for CASSFRGAGETQYF.

Of note for this clone: Other DNA sequences in the same sample also yield this CDR3. The rearrangement uses TRBV7-2 and TRBJ2-7, with D tentatively TRBD1 (6 bases). The CDR3 consists of 13 residues. Germline CDR1 reads SGHTA; CDR2 reads FQGNSA. Between the trimmed V and J ends, which lost 5 bases and 3 bases, there was a span of 11 bases. CDR3 in DNA: TGTGCCAGCAGCCTCGACAGGAACTACGAGCAGTACTTC. As protein: CASSLDRNYEQYF.

The chain employs TRBV10-1 and TRBJ2-3, with D perhaps TRBD1 (6 bases). The CDR3 extends over 15 amino acids. The germline gives CDR1 WNHNN, CDR2 SYGVQD (reference sequence). V shed 3 bases and J shed 3 bases, with 13 bases lying between them. CDR3 protein: CASSDTGDTTDTQYF. The CDR3 DNA follows: TGCGCCAGCAGTGATACTGGGGACACAACAGATACGCAGTATTTT.

The genes are TRBV9 and TRBJ2-7; 8 bases line up with TRBD1. The ends lost 5 bases at V and 5 bases at J; junction bases unmatched: 9. CDR1 and CDR2 (germline): SGDLS, YYNGEE. The CDR3 is 14 residues long. This CDR3 is CASRRDRWSDEQYF. The CDR3 nucleotides are TGTGCCAGCAGAAGGGACAGGTGGAGCGACGAGCAGTACTTC.

This clone was observed a handful of times. This sequence joins TRBV14 and TRBJ1-1; 8 bases align to TRBD1. The V segment lost 2 bases and the J segment 5 bases; nucleotides outside the gene matches: 16. The CDR3 length is 18 residues. CDR1 and CDR2 (germline): SGHDN, FVKESK. The CDR3 sequence is CASSQLWTGRFTWTEAFF. Written as DNA, the CDR3 is TGTGCCAGCAGCCAACTGTGGACAGGGCGGTTTACGTGGACTGAAGCTTTCTTT.

Worth noting for this clone: The same CDR3 arises from other DNA sequences in this sample as well. DNA of the CDR3: TGTGCCAGCAGCTTAGCAGGGGGTACTTCCTACGAGCAGTACTTC. This gives the protein CASSLAGGTSYEQYF. The chain has TRBV5-5 and TRBJ2-7; 7 nucleotides match TRBD1. Germline V lookup: CDR1 SGHKS, CDR2 YYEKEE (reference sequence). J gave up 1 base and V 2 bases, and 6 bases lay outside the gene matches. The CDR3 covers 15 residues.

The genes are TRBV7-2 and TRBJ1-1; no clear D. The CDR3 runs to 13 residues. Trimming took off 3 bases at V and 1 base at J, with 6 bases between the two ends. Germline V gives CDR1 SGHTA, CDR2 FQGNSA. The CDR3 here is CASSFLANTEAFF. The CDR3 bases are TGTGCCAGCAGCTTTCTAGCGAACACTGAAGCTTTCTTT.

V and J are TRBV5-5 and TRBJ1-2; no firm D call. The CDR3 spans 13 residues. Germline V CDR1 and CDR2: SGHKS, YYEKEE (reference sequence). Trimming pared 5 bases from V and 4 bases from J, leaving 12 bases between. Here the CDR3 DNA reads TGTGCCAGCAGTGGTCAGCGGCCCTATGGCTACACCTTC. Translation gives CASSGQRPYGYTF. The full variable domain, with the rest looked up from reference TRBV5-5 and TRBJ1-2, is DAGVTQSPTHLIKTRGQQVTLRCSPISGHKSVSWYQQVLGQGPQFIFQYYEKEERGRGNFPDRFSARQFPNYSSELNVNALLLGDSALYLCASSGQRPYGYTFGSGTRLTVV.

The chain uses TRBV6-1 and TRBJ2-6; D uncertain. Germline lookup yields CDR1 MNHNS and CDR2 SASEGT. Trimming removed 4 bases from V and 0 bases from J, with 7 bases in between. The CDR3 consists of 15 residues. The CDR3: CASSVARSGANVLTF. For the CDR3, the DNA is TGTGCCAGCAGTGTAGCCCGCTCTGGGGCCAACGTCCTGACTTTC.

The chain carries TRBV7-8 and TRBJ2-1, with 10 bases fitting TRBD1. Germline-derived CDR1 and CDR2 are SGHVS and FQNEAQ. J lost 9 bases, V lost 5 bases, and 7 bases had no gene match. The CDR3 covers 14 residues. The DNA for the CDR3 is TGTGCCAGCAGCGCTAACCGGGACAGGGGTGAGCAGTTCTTC. It yields the protein CASSANRDRGEQFF.

The chain uses TRBV28 and TRBJ2-2; 11 bases align to TRBD1. In germline, CDR1 is MDHEN, CDR2 SYDVKM. This CDR3 is 19 amino acids long. In DNA, the CDR3 is TGTGGGTCCGAGACCACCGGGACAGGGGGTACTAGGAACACCGGGGAGCTGTTTTTT. Residues: CGSETTGTGGTRNTGELFF.

This clone was seen a few times. This sequence joins TRBV6-4 and TRBJ2-2; D call uncertain. Germline V lookup: CDR1 MRHNA, CDR2 SNTAGT. V was pared by 0 bases and J by 3 bases, with 5 bases between. The CDR3 is 14 residues long. The DNA of the CDR3 is TGTGCCAGCAGTGACTCGAGCGACACCGGGGAGCTGTTTTTT. Translating gives CASSDSSDTGELFF.

Only a few counts were recorded for this clone. The chain recombines TRBV6-1 with TRBJ2-3; 8 bases agree with TRBD1. V lost 2 bases and J lost 1; bases outside the gene matches: 5. The CDR3 covers 16 residues. Germline values: CDR1 MNHNS, CDR2 SASEGT. DNA of the CDR3: TGTGCCAGCAGTGAACCACCGGGACAGGGCACAGATACGCAGTATTTT. Translated, it gives CASSEPPGQGTDTQYF.

This chain's CDR3 is CASSLDGSYDTQYF. The CDR3, as DNA: TGTGCCAGCAGCTTGGACGGGAGCTACGATACGCAGTATTTT. The chain has TRBV5-4 and TRBJ2-3, with D possibly matching TRBD2 (6 bases). V gave up 0 bases and J gave up 6 bases, with 11 bases separating them. Germline V CDR1 and CDR2: SGHNT, YYREEE (reference sequence). The CDR3 covers 14 residues.

This clone was seen only a few times. The rearrangement uses TRBV7-2 and TRBJ2-7; TRBD1 matches at 8 bases. The CDR3 runs 15 residues. CDR1 SGHTA and CDR2 FQGNSA come from the germline V gene. V lost 3 bases to trimming and J lost 5 bases; unmatched junction nucleotides: 9. DNA of the CDR3: TGTGCCAGCAGCTTTACGGGACAGGTAAATCACGAGCAGTACTTC. Protein: CASSFTGQVNHEQYF.

The rearrangement uses TRBV2 and TRBJ1-2; D call uncertain. The V and J ends lost 1 base and 8 bases respectively, with 8 bases between them. Per germline, CDR1 SNHLY and CDR2 FYNNEI. The CDR3 has 12 amino acids. CDR3 residues: CASSEVSVGYTF. In nucleotides, the CDR3 is TGTGCCAGCAGTGAAGTTTCGGTAGGCTACACCTTC. Drawing the rest from reference TRBV2 and TRBJ1-2, the complete variable domain is EPEVTQTPSHQVTQMGQEVILRCVPISNHLYFYWYRQILGQKVEFLVSFYNNEISEKSEIFDDQFSVERPDGSNFTLKIRSTKLEDSAMYFCASSEVSVGYTFGSGTRLTVV.

J is TRBJ2-2 and V is TRBV25-1, with 7 positions matching TRBD1. Trimming took 4 bases from V and 3 from J; bases not matched to a gene: 2. This CDR3 region has 14 residues. Germline loops: CDR1 MGHDK, CDR2 SYGVNS. Here the CDR3 DNA reads TGTGCCAGCAGTGCCGGGACAGACACCGGGGAGCTGTTTTTT. Protein: CASSAGTDTGELFF.

The V call is TRBV7-8, the J call TRBJ2-2, with 16 bases that match TRBD2. V trimming: 5 bases; J trimming: 5 bases; junction bases outside the gene matches: 5. The germline V gene encodes CDR1 SGHVS and CDR2 FQNEAQ. This CDR3 is 17 amino acids long. CDR3 loop: CASSQGLAGGLTGELFF. CDR3 coding DNA: TGTGCCAGCAGCCAGGGACTAGCGGGAGGGTTAACCGGGGAGCTGTTTTTT.

The chain is built from TRBV7-3 and TRBJ2-2; 11 nucleotides match TRBD2. The germline gives CDR1 SGHTA, CDR2 FQGTGA. This CDR3 is 18 amino acids long. The junction had 8 bases not matched to a gene; V was cut back by 2 bases and J by 3 bases. CDR3 in amino acids: CASSLRGLAGLYTGELFF. In DNA, the CDR3 is TGTGCCAGCAGCTTACGCGGACTAGCGGGCCTATACACCGGGGAGCTGTTTTTT.

The chain recombines TRBV5-1 with TRBJ2-3, with a possible D match to TRBD2 (5 bases). V was pared by 2 bases and J by 1 base, with 8 bases between. This CDR3 region has 14 residues. CDR1 is SGHRS, CDR2 YFSETQ, per germline. Written as DNA, the CDR3 is TGCGCCAGCAGCTTAGGAGCGGGCACAGATACGCAGTATTTT. The encoded protein is CASSLGAGTDTQYF. The whole variable domain, filled in from reference TRBV5-1 and TRBJ2-3, reads KAGVTQTPRYLIKTRGQQVTLSCSPISGHRSVSWYQQTPGQGLQFLFEYFSETQRNKGNFPGRFSGRQFSNSRSEMNVSTLELGDSALYLCASSLGAGTDTQYFGPGTRLTVL.

The chain joins TRBV4-1 to TRBJ2-7; 11 bases agree with TRBD2. This CDR3 is 19 amino acids long. Germline assignment: CDR1 MGHRA and CDR2 YSYEKL. After removal of 2 bases from V and 6 bases from J, the junction contained 18 bases not matched to a gene. The CDR3 DNA reads TGCGCCAGCAGCCAAATACTAGCGGGAGAGGTCGGGGTGGCAATCGAGCAGTACTTC. Its protein is CASSQILAGEVGVAIEQYF.

V and J are TRBV7-9 and TRBJ1-4; D might be TRBD1 (5 bases). The CDR3 loop spans 19 amino acids. The ends were cut back, 4 bases at V and 0 bases at J, with 21 bases in the middle. Per the germline V gene, CDR1 is SEHNR and CDR2 is FQNEAQ (reference sequence). CDR3 coding DNA: TGTGCCAGCAGCTCCACCGTTACAGGTGTTAGTGCAACTAATGAAAAACTGTTTTTT. It yields the protein CASSSTVTGVSATNEKLFF.

This clone was found a few times. The chain has TRBV7-9 and TRBJ2-1; TRBD2 matches at 10 bases. In germline, CDR1 is SEHNR, CDR2 FQNEAQ (reference sequence). Trimming took 5 bases from V and 7 from J; bases not matched to a gene: 17. This CDR3 is 18 amino acids long. CDR3 sequence reads: CASSLPPRLAGVKNEQFF. CDR3 nucleotides: TGTGCCAGCAGCCTCCCACCCAGGCTAGCGGGAGTAAAGAATGAGCAGTTCTTC. Based on the CDR3 plus reference TRBV7-9 and TRBJ2-1, the full variable domain is DTGVSQNPRHKITKRGQNVTFRCDPISEHNRLYWYRQTLGQGPEFLTYFQNEAQLEKSRLLSDRFSAERPKGSFSTLEIQRTEQGDSAMYLCASSLPPRLAGVKNEQFFGPGTRLTVL.